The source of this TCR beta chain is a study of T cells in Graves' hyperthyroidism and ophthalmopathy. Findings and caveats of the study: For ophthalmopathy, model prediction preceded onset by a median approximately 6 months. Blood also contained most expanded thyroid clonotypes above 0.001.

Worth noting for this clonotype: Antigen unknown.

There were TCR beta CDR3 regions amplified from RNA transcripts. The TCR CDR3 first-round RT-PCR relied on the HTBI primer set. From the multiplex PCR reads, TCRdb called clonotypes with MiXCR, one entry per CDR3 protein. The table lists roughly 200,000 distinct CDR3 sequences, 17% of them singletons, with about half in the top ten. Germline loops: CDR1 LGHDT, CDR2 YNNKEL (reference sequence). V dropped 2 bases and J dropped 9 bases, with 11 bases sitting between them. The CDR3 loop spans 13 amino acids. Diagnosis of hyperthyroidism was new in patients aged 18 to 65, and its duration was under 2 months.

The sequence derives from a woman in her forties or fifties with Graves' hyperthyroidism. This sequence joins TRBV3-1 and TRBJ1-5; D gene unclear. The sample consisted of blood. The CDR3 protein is CASSQSGGVPQHF. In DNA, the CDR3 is TGTGCCAGCAGCCAATCCGGCGGCGTGCCCCAGCATTTT.